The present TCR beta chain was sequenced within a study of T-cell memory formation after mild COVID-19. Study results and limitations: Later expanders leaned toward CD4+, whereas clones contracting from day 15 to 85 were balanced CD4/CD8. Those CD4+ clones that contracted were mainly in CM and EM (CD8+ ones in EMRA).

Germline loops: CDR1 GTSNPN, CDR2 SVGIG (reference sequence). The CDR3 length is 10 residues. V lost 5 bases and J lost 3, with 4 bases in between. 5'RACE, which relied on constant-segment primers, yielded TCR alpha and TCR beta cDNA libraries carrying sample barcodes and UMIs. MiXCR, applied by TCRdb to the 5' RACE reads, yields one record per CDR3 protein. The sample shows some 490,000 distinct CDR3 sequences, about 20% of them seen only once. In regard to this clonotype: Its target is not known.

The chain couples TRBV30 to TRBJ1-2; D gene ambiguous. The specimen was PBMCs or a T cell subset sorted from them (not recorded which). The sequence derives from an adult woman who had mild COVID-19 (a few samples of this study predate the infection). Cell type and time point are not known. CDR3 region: CAWGDYGYTF. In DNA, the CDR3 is TGTGCCTGGGGGGACTATGGCTACACCTTC.